This TCR beta chain derives from a study of cytomegalovirus exposure and HLA in healthy donors. 13 Jbeta primers and 60 Vbeta primers were used for the PCR. Using immunoSEQ multiplex PCR, the repertoire was profiled, and TCRdb retains in-frame clones only, with some absent. This sample has 210,000 or so clones, with roughly 78% found just once. Notes on this clone: Its antigen is not identified.

Points from the study as a whole: A later analysis linked a missense variant in DCLRE1C to the trimming of TCR beta V and J genes. CMV antigen specificity was confirmed in vitro for a few CMV-associated chains.

Germline lookup yields CDR1 SGHVS and CDR2 FQNEAQ. The CDR3 is made up of 14 amino acids. Trimming at V came to 7 bases and at J to 9 bases, leaving 5 bases not matched to a gene. The sequence derives from a boy aged 5 to 17 in good health and CMV-seronegative. This chain links TRBV7-8 with TRBJ2-1, with 14 nucleotides matching TRBD2. The sequencing sample was made of PBMCs. The CDR3 sequence: CASTRTSGGSEQFF. In DNA form, the CDR3 reads TGTGCCAGCACCCGGACTAGCGGGGGGAGTGAGCAGTTCTTC. Variable domain in full (rest from reference TRBV7-8 and TRBJ2-1): GAGVSQSPRYKVAKRGQDVALRCDPISGHVSLFWYQQALGQGPEFLTYFQNEAQLDKSGLPSDRFFAERPEGSVSTLKIQRTQQEDSAVYLCASTRTSGGSEQFFGPGTRLTVL.